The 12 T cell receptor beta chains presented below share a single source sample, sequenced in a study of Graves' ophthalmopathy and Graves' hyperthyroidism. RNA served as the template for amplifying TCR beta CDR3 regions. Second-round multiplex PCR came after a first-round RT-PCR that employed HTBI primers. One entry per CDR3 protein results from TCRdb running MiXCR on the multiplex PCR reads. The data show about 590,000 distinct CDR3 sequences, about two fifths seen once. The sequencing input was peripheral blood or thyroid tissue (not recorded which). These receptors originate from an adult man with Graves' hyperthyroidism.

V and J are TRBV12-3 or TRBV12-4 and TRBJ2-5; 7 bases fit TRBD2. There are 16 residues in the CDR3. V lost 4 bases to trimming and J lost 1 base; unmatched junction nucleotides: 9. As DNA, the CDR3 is TGTGCCAGCAGTTCCCCTAGCGGACTGCCCCAAGAGACCCAGTACTTC. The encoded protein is CASSSPSGLPQETQYF.

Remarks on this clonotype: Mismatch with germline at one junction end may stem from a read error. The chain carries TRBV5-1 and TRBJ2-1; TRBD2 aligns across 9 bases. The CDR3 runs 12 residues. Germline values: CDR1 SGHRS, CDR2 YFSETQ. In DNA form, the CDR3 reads TGTGCCAGCAGCGGTAGCGGGAGTCAGGAGTTCTTC. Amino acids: CASSGSGSQEFF.

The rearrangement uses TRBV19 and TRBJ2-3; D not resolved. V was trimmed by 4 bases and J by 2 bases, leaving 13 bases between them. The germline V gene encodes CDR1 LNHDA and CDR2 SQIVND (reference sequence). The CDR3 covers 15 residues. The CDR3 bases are TGTGCCAGTAGTACCTGGTCTAGTCCCACAGATACGCAGTATTTT. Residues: CASSTWSSPTDTQYF.

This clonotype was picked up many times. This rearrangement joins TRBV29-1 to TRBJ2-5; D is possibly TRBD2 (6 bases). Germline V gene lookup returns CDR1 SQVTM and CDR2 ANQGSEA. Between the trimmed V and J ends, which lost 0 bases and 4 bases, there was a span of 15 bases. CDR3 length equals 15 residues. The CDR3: CSVEDGGGNRETQYF. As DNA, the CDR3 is TGCAGCGTTGAAGATGGTGGGGGGAATCGAGAGACCCAGTACTTC.

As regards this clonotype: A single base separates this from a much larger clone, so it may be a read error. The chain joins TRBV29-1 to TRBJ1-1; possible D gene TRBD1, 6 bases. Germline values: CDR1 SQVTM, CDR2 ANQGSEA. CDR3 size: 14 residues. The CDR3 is CSVESGVGNTEASF. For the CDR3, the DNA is TGCAGCGTTGAGTCAGGGGTGGGTAACACTGAAGCTTCCTTT.

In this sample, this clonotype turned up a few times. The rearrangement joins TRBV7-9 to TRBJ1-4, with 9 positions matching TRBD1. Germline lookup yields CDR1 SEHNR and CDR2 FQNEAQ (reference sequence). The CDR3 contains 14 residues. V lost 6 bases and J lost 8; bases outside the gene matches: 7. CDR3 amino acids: CASRRGGQGEKLFF. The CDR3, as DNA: TGTGCCAGCAGGAGAGGCGGACAGGGGGAAAAACTGTTTTTT.

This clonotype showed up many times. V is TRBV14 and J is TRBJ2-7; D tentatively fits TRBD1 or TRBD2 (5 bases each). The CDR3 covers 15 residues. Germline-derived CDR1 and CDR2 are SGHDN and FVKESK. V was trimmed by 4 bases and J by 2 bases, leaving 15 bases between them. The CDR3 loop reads CASSPSLGHTYEQYF. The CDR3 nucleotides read TGTGCCAGCAGCCCTAGCTTGGGGCATACCTACGAGCAGTACTTC.

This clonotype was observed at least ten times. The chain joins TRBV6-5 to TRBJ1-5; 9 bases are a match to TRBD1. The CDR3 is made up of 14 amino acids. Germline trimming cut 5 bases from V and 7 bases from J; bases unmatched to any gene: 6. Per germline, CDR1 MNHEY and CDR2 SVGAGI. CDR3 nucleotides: TGTGCCAGCAGTCGGGACAGGGTTGAGCAGCCCCAGCATTTT. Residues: CASSRDRVEQPQHF.

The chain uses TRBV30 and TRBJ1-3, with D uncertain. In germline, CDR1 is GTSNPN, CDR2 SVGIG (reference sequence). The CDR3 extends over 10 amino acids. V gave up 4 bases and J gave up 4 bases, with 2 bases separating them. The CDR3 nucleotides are TGTGCCTGGAACGGAAACACCATATATTTT. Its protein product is CAWNGNTIYF.

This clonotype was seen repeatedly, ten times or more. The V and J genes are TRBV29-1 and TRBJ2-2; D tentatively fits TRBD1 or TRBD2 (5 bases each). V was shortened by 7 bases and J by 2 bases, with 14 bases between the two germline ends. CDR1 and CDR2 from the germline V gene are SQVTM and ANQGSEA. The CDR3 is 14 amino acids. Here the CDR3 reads CSALTDYNTGELFF. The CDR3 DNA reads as TGCAGCGCCCTGACAGACTATAACACCGGGGAGCTGTTTTTT.

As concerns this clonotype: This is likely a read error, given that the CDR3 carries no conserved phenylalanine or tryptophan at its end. This CDR3 is CASSTQGRNTEAFL. The CDR3 region has the DNA TGTGCCAGCAGCACCCAGGGGAGGAACACTGAAGCTTTCCTT. V and J are TRBV12-3 or TRBV12-4 and TRBJ1-1, with a weak D call TRBD1 (6 bases). This CDR3 has 14 amino acids. The V end was cut by 6 bases, the J end by 1 base, with 12 bases between.

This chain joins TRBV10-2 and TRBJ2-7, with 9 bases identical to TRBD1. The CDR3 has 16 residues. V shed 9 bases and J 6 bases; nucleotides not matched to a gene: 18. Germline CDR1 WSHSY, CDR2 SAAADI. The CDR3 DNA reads TGCGCCAGTTCTGGAGGGGGACAGGGAGGGGGGAGCGAGCAGTACTTC. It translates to CASSGGGQGGGSEQYF.